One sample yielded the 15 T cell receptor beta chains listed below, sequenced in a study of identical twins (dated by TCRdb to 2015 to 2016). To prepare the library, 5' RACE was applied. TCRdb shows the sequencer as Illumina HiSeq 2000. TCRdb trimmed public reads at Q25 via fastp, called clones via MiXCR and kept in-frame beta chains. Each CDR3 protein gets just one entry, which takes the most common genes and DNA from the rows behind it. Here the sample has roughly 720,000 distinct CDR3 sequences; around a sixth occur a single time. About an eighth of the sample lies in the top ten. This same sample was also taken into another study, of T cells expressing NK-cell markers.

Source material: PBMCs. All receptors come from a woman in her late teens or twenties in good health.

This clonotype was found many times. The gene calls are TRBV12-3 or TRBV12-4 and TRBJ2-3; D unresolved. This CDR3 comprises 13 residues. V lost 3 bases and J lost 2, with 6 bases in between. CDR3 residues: CASSLPDTDTQYF. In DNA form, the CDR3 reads TGTGCCAGCAGTTTGCCCGACACAGATACGCAGTATTTT.

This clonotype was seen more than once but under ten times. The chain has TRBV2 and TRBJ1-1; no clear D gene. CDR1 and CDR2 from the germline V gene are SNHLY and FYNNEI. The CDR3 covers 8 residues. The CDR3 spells CLGLGAFF. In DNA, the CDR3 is TGTTTGGGGTTAGGTGCTTTCTTT.

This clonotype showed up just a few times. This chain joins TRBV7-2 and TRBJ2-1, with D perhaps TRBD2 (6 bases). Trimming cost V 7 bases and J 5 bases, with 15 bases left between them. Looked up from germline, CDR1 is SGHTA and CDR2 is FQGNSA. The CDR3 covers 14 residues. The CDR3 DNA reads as TGTGCCAGCAACCGGGAGAAAGGGAACAATGAGCAGTTCTTC. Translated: CASNREKGNNEQFF.

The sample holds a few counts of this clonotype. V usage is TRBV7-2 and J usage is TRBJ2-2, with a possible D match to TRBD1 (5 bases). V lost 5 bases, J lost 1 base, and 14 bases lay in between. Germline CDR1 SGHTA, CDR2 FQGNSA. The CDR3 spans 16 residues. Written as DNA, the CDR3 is TGTGCCAGCAGCCAAAGACAGCCTCTGAACACCGGGGAGCTGTTTTTT. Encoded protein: CASSQRQPLNTGELFF.

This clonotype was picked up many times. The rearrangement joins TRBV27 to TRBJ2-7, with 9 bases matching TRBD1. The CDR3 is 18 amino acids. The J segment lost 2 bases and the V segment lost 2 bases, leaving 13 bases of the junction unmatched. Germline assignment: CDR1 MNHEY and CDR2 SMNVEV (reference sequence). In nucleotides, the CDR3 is TGTGCCAGCAGTTTAAGGGGCTTTAGGGACAGGGCGGCCTACGAGCAGTACTTC. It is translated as CASSLRGFRDRAAYEQYF.

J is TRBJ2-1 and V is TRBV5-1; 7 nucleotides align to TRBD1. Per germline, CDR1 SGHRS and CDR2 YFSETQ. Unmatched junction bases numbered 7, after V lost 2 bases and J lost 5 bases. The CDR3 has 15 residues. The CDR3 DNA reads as TGCGCCAGCAGCTTCACAGGGGAGCCTCACAATGAGCAGTTCTTC. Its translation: CASSFTGEPHNEQFF.

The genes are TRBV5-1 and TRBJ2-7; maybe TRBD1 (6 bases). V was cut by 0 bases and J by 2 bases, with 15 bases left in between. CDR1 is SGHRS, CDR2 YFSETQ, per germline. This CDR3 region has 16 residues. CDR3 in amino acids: CASSLDQGTKTYEQYF. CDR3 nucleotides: TGCGCCAGCAGCTTGGATCAGGGGACGAAGACCTACGAGCAGTACTTC.

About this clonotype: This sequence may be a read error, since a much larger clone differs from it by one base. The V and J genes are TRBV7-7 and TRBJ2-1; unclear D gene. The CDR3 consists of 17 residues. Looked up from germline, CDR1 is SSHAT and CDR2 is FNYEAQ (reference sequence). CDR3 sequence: CASSLETAPIPSNERFF. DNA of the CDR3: TGTGCTAGCAGCTTAGAAACTGCTCCAATCCCAAGCAATGAGCGGTTCTTC.

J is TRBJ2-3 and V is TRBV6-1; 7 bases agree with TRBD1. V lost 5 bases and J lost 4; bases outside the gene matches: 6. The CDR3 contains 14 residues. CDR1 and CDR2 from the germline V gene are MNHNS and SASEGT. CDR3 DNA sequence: TGTGCCAGCAGTCCTACTACAGGGGCAGATACGCAGTATTTT. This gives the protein CASSPTTGADTQYF.

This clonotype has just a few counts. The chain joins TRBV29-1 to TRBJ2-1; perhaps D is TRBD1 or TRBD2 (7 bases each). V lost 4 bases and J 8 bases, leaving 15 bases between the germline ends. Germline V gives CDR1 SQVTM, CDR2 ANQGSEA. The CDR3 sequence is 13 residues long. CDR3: CSVGEGASDEQFF. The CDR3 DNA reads TGCAGCGTTGGGGAGGGGGCTTCGGATGAGCAGTTCTTC.

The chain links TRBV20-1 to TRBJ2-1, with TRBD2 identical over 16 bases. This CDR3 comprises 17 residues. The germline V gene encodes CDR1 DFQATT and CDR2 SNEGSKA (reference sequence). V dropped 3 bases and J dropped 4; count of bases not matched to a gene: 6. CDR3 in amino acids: CSARGLAGGKLYNEQFF. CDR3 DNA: TGCAGTGCTAGGGGACTAGCGGGGGGGAAATTATACAATGAGCAGTTCTTC.

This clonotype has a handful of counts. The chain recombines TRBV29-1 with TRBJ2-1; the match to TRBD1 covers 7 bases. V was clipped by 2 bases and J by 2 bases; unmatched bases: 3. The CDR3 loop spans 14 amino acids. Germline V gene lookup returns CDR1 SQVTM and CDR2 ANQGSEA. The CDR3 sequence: CSVERGGAYNEQFF. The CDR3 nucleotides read TGCAGCGTTGAAAGAGGGGGCGCCTACAATGAGCAGTTCTTC.

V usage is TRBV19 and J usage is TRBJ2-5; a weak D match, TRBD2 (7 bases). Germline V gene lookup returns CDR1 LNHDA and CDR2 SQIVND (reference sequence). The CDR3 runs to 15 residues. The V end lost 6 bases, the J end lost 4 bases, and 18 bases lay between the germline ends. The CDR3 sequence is CASRYRDRGAETQYF. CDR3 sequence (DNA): TGTGCCAGTAGGTACCGGGACCGGGGGGCAGAGACCCAGTACTTC.

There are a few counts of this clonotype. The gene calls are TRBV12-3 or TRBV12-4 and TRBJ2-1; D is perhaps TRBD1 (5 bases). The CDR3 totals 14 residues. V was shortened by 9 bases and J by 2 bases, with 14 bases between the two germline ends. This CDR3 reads CASALQAAYNEQFF. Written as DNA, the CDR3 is TGTGCCAGTGCACTACAGGCTGCCTACAATGAGCAGTTCTTC.

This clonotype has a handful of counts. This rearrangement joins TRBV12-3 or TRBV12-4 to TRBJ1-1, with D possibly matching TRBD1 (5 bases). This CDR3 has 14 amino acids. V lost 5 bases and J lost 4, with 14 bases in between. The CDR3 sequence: CASSLQSRGTEAFF. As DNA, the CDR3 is TGTGCCAGCAGTCTCCAAAGTAGGGGCACTGAAGCTTTCTTT.